This is a list of T cell receptor beta chains from one sample in a study of cytomegalovirus exposure and HLA in healthy donors. TCRdb's table, derived via immunoSEQ multiplex PCR, lists solely in-frame clones and lacks some. The sample comprises about 170,000 clones, 75% to 85% of which are singletons, and more than 0.75% rests with the top ten. The specimen sequenced was PBMCs. All receptors come from a girl aged 2 to 10 in good health and CMV-seropositive. Both conserved end residues are part of each CDR3. Each record gives: J gene, D gene, clone size, V gene, CDR3 DNA, CDR3 protein. The D gene is left open where the match is weak. Only some rows state a clone size, as once, few, many or a class for expanded clones.

J: TRBJ2-2; D: TRBD1; size: -; V: TRBV7-2; DNA: TGTGCCAGCAGCTTTTTGGACAGGGGTCCCGGGGAGCTGTTTTTT; CDR3: CASSFLDRGPGELFF
J: TRBJ2-6; D: -; size: -; V: TRBV10-2; DNA: TGCGCCAGCAGATACTCTGGGGCCAACGTCCTGACTTTC; CDR3: CASRYSGANVLTF
J: TRBJ1-2; D: -; size: -; V: TRBV28; DNA: TGTGCCAGCAGTGAGGTGGGGGCGAACTATGGCTACACCTTC; CDR3: CASSEVGANYGYTF
J: TRBJ2-5; D: TRBD2; size: once; V: TRBV5-6; DNA: TGTGCCAGCAGCTTCGGTAGCGGGGGTAGGGAGACCCAGTACTTC; CDR3: CASSFGSGGRETQYF
J: TRBJ2-5; D: -; size: few; V: TRBV29-1; DNA: TGCAGCGTTGAAGATCCGTTCAGGCTACAAGAGACCCAGTACTTC; CDR3: CSVEDPFRLQETQYF
J: TRBJ1-2; D: -; size: few; V: TRBV5-6; DNA: TGTGCCTCGAGGGCCAGGGGCTATGGCTACACCTTC; CDR3: CASRARGYGYTF
J: TRBJ2-2; D: -; size: -; V: TRBV6-1; DNA: TGTGCCAGCAGTGTGCTTTCGGGGATGGACACCGGGGAGCTGTTTTTT; CDR3: CASSVLSGMDTGELFF
J: TRBJ1-2; D: -; size: -; V: TRBV6-1; DNA: TGTGCCAGCAGTAGGAGAGCCGCGGTCGGCTATGGCTACACCTTC; CDR3: CASSRRAAVGYGYTF
J: TRBJ2-1; D: TRBD2; size: once; V: TRBV7-2; DNA: TGTGCCAGCAGCTTTAAGGCTAGCGGGAGTAATGAGCAGTTCTTC; CDR3: CASSFKASGSNEQFF
J: TRBJ2-1; D: -; size: few; V: TRBV19; DNA: TGTGCCCCCAGCCAACCTCGACGCCCAGGCGAGCAGTTCTTC; CDR3: CAPSQPRRPGEQFF
J: TRBJ2-2; D: TRBD2; size: -; V: TRBV15; DNA: TGTGCCACCAGCAGAGGCGGGGGTGACACCGGGGAGCTGTTTTTT; CDR3: CATSRGGGDTGELFF
J: TRBJ2-7; D: TRBD1; size: -; V: TRBV4-1; DNA: TGCGCCAGCAGCCATTCCGAGGCGGACAGGGCCATTCAAAGCTCCTACGAGCAGTACTTC; CDR3: CASSHSEADRAIQSSYEQYF
J: TRBJ2-5; D: -; size: -; V: TRBV27; DNA: TGTGCCAGCCCTCCTCCCCCGACCCAGTACTTC; CDR3: CASPPPPTQYF
J: TRBJ2-7; D: TRBD1; size: -; V: TRBV4-1; DNA: TGCGCCAGCAGCCAACCCTTAGGGGGCCGTACCTACGAGCAGTACTTC; CDR3: CASSQPLGGRTYEQYF
J: TRBJ2-4; D: -; size: -; V: TRBV28; DNA: TGTGCCAGCAGTTCCCTCTTCCTTCAGCGGACCTTAGCCAAAAACATTCAGTACTTC; CDR3: CASSSLFLQRTLAKNIQYF
J: TRBJ1-3; D: TRBD1; size: -; V: TRBV5-1; DNA: TGCGCCAGCAGCTCTCCAGGGGGCTCTGGAAACACCATATATTTT; CDR3: CASSSPGGSGNTIYF
J: TRBJ1-4; D: -; size: -; V: TRBV27; DNA: TGTGCCAGCAGTTTCAAACCCCCTGCGAGCACAGGAAATGAAAAACTGTTTTTT; CDR3: CASSFKPPASTGNEKLFF
J: TRBJ1-5; D: -; size: few; V: TRBV5-4; DNA: TGTGCCAGCAGCTTGGGGCAGGGATTTTATAGCAATCAGCCCCAGCATTTT; CDR3: CASSLGQGFYSNQPQHF
J: TRBJ2-3; D: -; size: few; V: TRBV6-4; DNA: TGTGCCAGCAGTGAACAGGCAGGGCGCACAGATACGCAGTATTTT; CDR3: CASSEQAGRTDTQYF
J: TRBJ1-5; D: -; size: few; V: TRBV30; DNA: TGTGCCTGGACCGGGGATAGCAATCAGCCCCAGCATTTT; CDR3: CAWTGDSNQPQHF
J: TRBJ2-5; D: -; size: -; V: TRBV19; DNA: TGTGCCAGTAGTATAGGCGGGGTAAAAGAGACCCAGTACTTC; CDR3: CASSIGGVKETQYF
J: TRBJ1-1; D: -; size: -; V: TRBV12-5; DNA: TGTGCTAGTGGTTTGTCAGGGAAGGACACTGAAGCTTTCTTT; CDR3: CASGLSGKDTEAFF
J: TRBJ2-3; D: -; size: -; V: TRBV10-1; DNA: TGCGCCAGCAGTGTACAGGAGGGGAACACAGATACGCAGTATTTT; CDR3: CASSVQEGNTDTQYF
J: TRBJ2-5; D: -; size: -; V: TRBV27; DNA: TGTGCCAGCGGCCGGTTCAGGGAGACCCAGTACTTC; CDR3: CASGRFRETQYF
J: TRBJ1-2; D: TRBD1; size: few; V: TRBV28; DNA: TGTGCCAGCAGTCGACAGGGCCTGACCGTCTATGGCTACACCTTC; CDR3: CASSRQGLTVYGYTF
J: TRBJ1-3; D: -; size: few; V: TRBV30; DNA: TGTGCCCTCGGTCGGGGAAACACCATATATTTT; CDR3: CALGRGNTIYF
J: TRBJ2-5; D: -; size: once; V: TRBV7-9; DNA: TGTGCCAGCAGTCCATTGCTTCCCGGGACTCAAAGACAAGAGACCCAGTACTTC; CDR3: CASSPLLPGTQRQETQYF
J: TRBJ1-5; D: -; size: -; V: TRBV9; DNA: TGTGCCAGCACCCCGATGAAGAGGGCGAATCAGCCCCAGCATTTT; CDR3: CASTPMKRANQPQHF
J: TRBJ1-1; D: -; size: -; V: TRBV27; DNA: TGTGCCAGCAGCCGTGACTCCCCGCGTACTGAAGCTTTCTTT; CDR3: CASSRDSPRTEAFF
J: TRBJ2-6; D: -; size: -; V: TRBV5-4; DNA: TGTGCCAGCAGCTTGACAGCCTCTGGGGCCAACGTCCTGACTTTC; CDR3: CASSLTASGANVLTF
J: TRBJ2-5; D: TRBD2; size: -; V: TRBV5-1; DNA: TGCGCCAGCAGCTTGATCTTAGCGGGAGAGGAGACCCAGTACTTC; CDR3: CASSLILAGEETQYF
J: TRBJ1-6; D: -; size: -; V: TRBV14; DNA: TGTGCCAGCAGCCGAGATCGGGTATATAATTCACCCCTCCACTTT; CDR3: CASSRDRVYNSPLHF
J: TRBJ1-4; D: -; size: -; V: TRBV19; DNA: TGTGCCAGTAGTGTACAGAGTAATGAAAAACTGTTTTTT; CDR3: CASSVQSNEKLFF
J: TRBJ2-3; D: TRBD2; size: -; V: TRBV4-2; DNA: TGTGCCAGCAGCCAATCTATACTAGCGCGTGGGACAGATACGCAGTATTTT; CDR3: CASSQSILARGTDTQYF
J: TRBJ2-7; D: -; size: -; V: TRBV6-1; DNA: TGTGCCGCACACAGGCACGACGTAGACGAGCAGTACTTC; CDR3: CAAHRHDVDEQYF
J: TRBJ2-6; D: -; size: -; V: TRBV6-5; DNA: TGTGCCAGCAGTGGGGGGACCTCTGGGGCCAACGTCCTGACTTTC; CDR3: CASSGGTSGANVLTF
J: TRBJ2-2; D: -; size: -; V: TRBV5-1; DNA: TGCGCCAGCAGCTTGCGGTCCCTGAACACCGGGGAGCTGTTTTTT; CDR3: CASSLRSLNTGELFF